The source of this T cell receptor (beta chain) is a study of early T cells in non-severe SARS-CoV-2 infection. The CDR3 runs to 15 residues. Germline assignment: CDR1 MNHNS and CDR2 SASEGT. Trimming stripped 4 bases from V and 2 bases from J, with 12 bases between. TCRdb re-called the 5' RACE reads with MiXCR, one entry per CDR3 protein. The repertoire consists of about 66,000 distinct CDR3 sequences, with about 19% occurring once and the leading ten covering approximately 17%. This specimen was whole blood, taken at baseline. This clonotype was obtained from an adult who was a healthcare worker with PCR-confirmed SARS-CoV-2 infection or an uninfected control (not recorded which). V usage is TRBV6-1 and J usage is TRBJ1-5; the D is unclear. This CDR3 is CASSAGSPGNQPQHF. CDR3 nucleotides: TGTGCCAGCAGTGCCGGGAGCCCGGGCAATCAGCCCCAGCATTTT.